Below are 14 T cell receptor beta chains sequenced from a single sample in a study of blood T cell repertoires in COVID-19. The table came from immunoSEQ multiplex PCR; TCRdb's copy has only in-frame clones and leaves some out. Of 300,000 to 350,000 clones in the sample, roughly 90% were seen once. What was sequenced was peripheral blood. Receptors originate from a man aged 25-40 years with COVID-19, enrolled during active disease.

The J gene is TRBJ1-4, the V gene TRBV3-1 (or the pseudogene TRBV3-2), with TRBD1 as a possible D gene (5 bases). V shed 4 bases and J shed 8 bases, with 8 bases lying between them. The germline V gene has CDR1 LGHDT and CDR2 YNNKEL (reference sequence). This CDR3 has 12 residues. The CDR3, as DNA: TGTGCCAGCAGCCCGGGGGGGGAAAAACTGTTTTTT. Amino acid sequence: CASSPGGEKLFF.

The rearrangement links TRBV28 to TRBJ2-3; TRBD1 matches 7 bases. This CDR3 region has 16 residues. Germline CDR1 reads MDHEN; CDR2 reads SYDVKM. The V gene end was trimmed by 3 bases and the J gene end by 2 bases; junction bases not matched to a gene: 8. CDR3 residues: CASSFLQGISTDTQYF. CDR3 DNA: TGTGCCAGCAGTTTCTTACAGGGGATTTCCACAGATACGCAGTATTTT.

The chain links TRBV6-2 or TRBV6-3 to TRBJ2-4; the match to TRBD1 covers 7 bases. Per the germline V gene, CDR1 is MNHEY and CDR2 is SVGEGT. The junction had 16 bases not matched to a gene; V was cut back by 2 bases and J by 3 bases. The CDR3 has 19 residues. The chain's CDR3 is CASSYPGQPISIGKNIQYF. CDR3 bases: TGTGCCAGCAGTTACCCGGGACAGCCGATCTCGATAGGCAAAAACATTCAGTACTTC.

This clone was detected only once. CDR3 amino acids: CASSQDRTVRFYEQYF. The CDR3 nucleotides are TGCGCCAGCAGCCAAGATCGCACAGTTAGGTTCTACGAGCAGTACTTC. This rearrangement joins TRBV4-3 to TRBJ2-7; D is ambiguous. Germline assignment: CDR1 LGHNA and CDR2 YSLEER. The V and J ends lost 0 bases and 3 bases respectively, with 15 bases between them. The CDR3 length is 16 residues.

A few counts support this clone. V is TRBV19 and J is TRBJ2-7; no firm D call. The V and J ends lost 3 bases and 6 bases respectively, with 6 bases between them. Germline CDR1 LNHDA, CDR2 SQIVND (reference sequence). The CDR3 is 11 residues long. The CDR3 loop reads CASSILGEQYF. The DNA for the CDR3 is TGTGCCAGTAGTATTCTCGGCGAGCAGTACTTC.

Only one count was recorded for this clone. The V gene is TRBV2, the J gene TRBJ1-5, with D perhaps matching TRBD1 (5 bases). Germline CDR1 SNHLY, CDR2 FYNNEI. V was trimmed by 3 bases and J by 6 bases, leaving 12 bases between them. There are 14 residues in the CDR3. The CDR3 region is CASSERGTPQPQHF. The CDR3 DNA is TGTGCCAGCAGTGAGCGGGGGACCCCTCAGCCCCAGCATTTT. The entire variable domain, with the rest obtained from reference TRBV2 and TRBJ1-5, is as follows: EPEVTQTPSHQVTQMGQEVILRCVPISNHLYFYWYRQILGQKVEFLVSFYNNEISEKSEIFDDQFSVERPDGSNFTLKIRSTKLEDSAMYFCASSERGTPQPQHFGDGTRLSIL.

The chain combines TRBV19 with TRBJ2-5, with 8 bases fitting TRBD2. With 5 bases clipped from V and 4 bases from J, the junction kept 9 bases outside the gene matches. The CDR3 has 15 residues. Per germline, CDR1 LNHDA and CDR2 SQIVND (reference sequence). The DNA for the CDR3 is TGTGCCAGTAGTGATGCGGGGGGCCGGCGAGAGACCCAGTACTTC. This sequence encodes CASSDAGGRRETQYF. Drawing the rest from reference TRBV19 and TRBJ2-5, the complete variable domain is DGGITQSPKYLFRKEGQNVTLSCEQNLNHDAMYWYRQDPGQGLRLIYYSQIVNDFQKGDIAEGYSVSREKKESFPLTVTSAQKNPTAFYLCASSDAGGRRETQYFGPGTRLLVL.

The chain recombines TRBV2 with TRBJ2-3; 9 bases agree with TRBD1. This CDR3 comprises 17 residues. J lost 1 base, V lost 6 bases, and 11 bases had no gene match. The germline gives CDR1 SNHLY, CDR2 FYNNEI. The CDR3 spells CASRRQGELRRTDTQYF. The CDR3 bases are TGTGCCAGCAGGCGACAGGGGGAATTGAGGCGCACAGATACGCAGTATTTT.

This clone was seen a handful of times. J is TRBJ1-3 and V is TRBV5-5; 7 bases align to TRBD1. The germline V gene has CDR1 SGHKS and CDR2 YYEKEE (reference sequence). CDR3 size: 15 residues. Unmatched junction bases numbered 8, after V lost 7 bases and J lost 1 base. The CDR3 DNA reads TGTGCCAGCGGGGAAAGGACAGGATCTGGAAACACCATATATTTT. It translates to CASGERTGSGNTIYF.

V usage is TRBV2 and J usage is TRBJ1-4, with D possibly matching TRBD1 (6 bases). V was shortened by 4 bases and J by 6 bases, with 15 bases between the two germline ends. CDR1 is SNHLY and CDR2 is FYNNEI in the germline V gene. The CDR3 has 15 residues. The CDR3 is CASSVAGTFDEKLFF. DNA of the CDR3: TGTGCCAGCAGTGTGGCCGGGACATTCGATGAAAAACTGTTTTTT.

The V and J genes are TRBV2 and TRBJ1-2; 10 bases map to TRBD1. Looked up from germline, CDR1 is SNHLY and CDR2 is FYNNEI. V gave up 6 bases and J gave up 7 bases; unmatched junction bases: 5. The CDR3 contains 13 residues. The CDR3 loop reads CASSPGTGVGYTF. DNA for the CDR3: TGTGCCAGCAGCCCCGGGACAGGGGTTGGCTACACCTTC.

V usage is TRBV18 and J usage is TRBJ2-2; TRBD2 might be the D (5 bases). Germline V CDR1 and CDR2: KGHSH, LQKENI. Trimming left V 4 bases short and J 7 bases short, with 13 bases between. This CDR3 is built from 14 residues. Here the CDR3 DNA reads TGTGCCAGCTCACAAAGGAGGACGAACGGGGAGCTGTTTTTT. As protein: CASSQRRTNGELFF.

This chain connects TRBV6-6 to TRBJ2-3; TRBD2 matches 12 bases. The ends lost 5 bases at V and 2 bases at J; junction bases unmatched: 8. CDR1 MNHNY and CDR2 SVGAGI come from the germline V gene (reference sequence). The CDR3 loop spans 17 amino acids. CDR3: CASSRRLAGAPTDTQYF. The CDR3 bases are TGTGCCAGCAGTCGGAGACTAGCGGGGGCTCCCACAGATACGCAGTATTTT.

This sequence joins TRBV28 and TRBJ2-1; 7 bases line up with TRBD2. This CDR3 is built from 13 residues. V trimming: 3 bases; J trimming: 9 bases; junction bases outside the gene matches: 5. Germline CDR1 MDHEN, CDR2 SYDVKM. The CDR3 sequence is CASSFPGRAEQFF. The DNA of the CDR3 is TGTGCCAGCAGTTTTCCAGGGAGGGCTGAGCAGTTCTTC.